This T cell receptor beta chain came from a study of T cell changes during pregnancy in multiple sclerosis. This CDR3 has 16 amino acids. The ends were cut back, 2 bases at V and 1 base at J, with 9 bases in the middle. Germline V CDR1 and CDR2: MNHEY, SVGAGI. Profiled with immunoSEQ multiplex PCR; TCRdb holds only in-frame clones, not every one. This sample has about 31,000 clones, with roughly 86% found just once. The receptor comes from a female donor with multiple sclerosis, enrolled in a pregnancy study. The sequenced sample was CD8+ T cells from peripheral blood mononuclear cells, obtained before pregnancy. The V gene is TRBV6-5, the J gene TRBJ2-6, with D possibly matching TRBD2 (5 bases). DNA for the CDR3: TGTGCCAGCAGTTACCACGAGGGTTCTGGGGCCAACGTCCTGACTTTC. Translated: CASSYHEGSGANVLTF.